This T cell receptor beta chain was observed in a study of blood T cell repertoires in COVID-19. For the study at large: Sample material is recorded as cDNA or gDNA derived from T cells, B-cell-depleted T cells, or PBMCs.

V shed 0 bases and J 9 bases; nucleotides not matched to a gene: 3. The CDR3 runs 15 residues. CDR1 MGHRA and CDR2 YSYEKL come from the germline V gene. Repertoires were generated with immunoSEQ multiplex PCR, while TCRdb's copy carries only in-frame clones and drops some. Here the sample spans nearly 45,000 clones, approximately 90% being singletons. The chain combines TRBV4-1 with TRBJ1-6, with 9 bases fitting TRBD1. This sequence originates from an elderly woman in a cohort sampled during active or convalescent COVID-19. Sequencing input: peripheral blood. CDR3 protein: CASSQEWDRVSPLHF. The CDR3 DNA reads as TGCGCCAGCAGCCAAGAATGGGACAGGGTTTCACCCCTCCACTTT.